The sequence of this TCR beta chain was determined in a study of blood T cell repertoires in COVID-19 (TCRdb year 2020). Context from the whole study: Samples covering the acute and convalescent phases of COVID-19 were provided by collaborators in the United States, Italy and Spain. The material from the prospective study consisted of cDNA or gDNA derived from T cells, B-cell-depleted T cells, or PBMCs. The dataset comprised deeply sampled blood TCRbeta repertoires from subjects exposed to, actively infected with, or recovered from COVID-19. The repertoires were released in a freely available public database meant as a resource for research on the immune response to SARS-CoV-2. The samples were drawn from the first 160 participants of the ongoing ImmuneRACE study and from 950 to 1,500 subjects provided by 6 global collaborators. The sample metadata nearly always contained a de-identified subject ID, COVID-19 status, age in years and sex. HLA class I and class II types, where available, came from metadata supplied by the sample provider rather than from assay-based typing.

Germline trimming amounts to 0 bases on V and 0 bases on J, with 5 as the count of junction bases outside the gene matches. The CDR3 runs 16 residues from the cysteine to the phenylalanine. Only CDR3 DNA is held: 48 bases, read in frame from base 1. Looking up the germline V gene yields CDR1 SGHDT and CDR2 YYEEEE. The immunoSEQ Assay, a bias-controlled multiplex PCR, was used to amplify TCRbeta CDR3 regions from genomic DNA. The published analysis was carried out like this. Nucleated cell counts per sample were estimated from amplification of reference gene primers within the assay. To quantify the absolute abundance of each unique TCRbeta CDR3 rearrangement, sequence reads were collapsed and filtered. For each sample, productive Simpson clonality was calculated by taking the square root of Simpson's diversity index across productive rearrangements. TCRdb provides this immuneACCESS table in a form limited to in-frame rearrangements. Some clones are lacking; in checked studies, under half of them reflect an unresolved V gene, and why the rest are absent is not known. The V and J calls and the clone size are those of that table, but D and trimming were determined from the DNA. The sample has more than 95,000 clones on record, 82% of them singletons. Clones ranked in the top ten supply about 8% of the sample.

General study outcomes and caveats: The quantity of clinical and demographic metadata differed by source and by participant and was supplied without curation.

The collaborating institutions used their own protocols to collect whole blood in K2EDTA tubes. Collaborator samples were shipped for TCRbeta analysis as frozen whole blood, isolated PBMCs, or DNA extracted from either sample type. In regard to this clone: No cognate antigen has been identified for it. Per-base quality was not reported, and no clone a single base away is much larger than it.

The rearranged segments are TRBV5-6 and TRBJ2-7; TRBD2 agrees with 8 junctional bases. The sample was peripheral blood. This clonotype was sampled from a man between 65 and 85 years old with active or convalescent COVID-19. The bases are TGTGCCAGCAGCTTGGGAGCGGGAGTGCTCTCCTACGAGCAGTACTTC. It translates to CASSLGAGVLSYEQYF.